The source of this T cell receptor beta chain is a study of OX40 agonist ivuxolimab in advanced cancers. Profiling relied on immunoSEQ multiplex PCR, and the TCRdb table lists in-frame clones only, not all of them. The data hold about 150,000 clones, with approximately 94% observed a single time. Points on this clone: The antigen is unknown.

Findings and limits, study-wide: Among patients with partial responses at 0.1-3.0 mg/kg, clonal expansion was among the lowest.

The source material was CD4+ or CD8+ T cells sorted from blood, sampled in a trial of the OX40 agonist ivuxolimab. The source is an adult with an advanced solid tumor such as melanoma, head and neck, liver or kidney cancer.

The CDR3 loop reads CASSTHRYLSYNEQFF. The CDR3, as DNA: TGTGCCAGCAGCACTCACAGGTACCTCTCCTACAATGAGCAGTTCTTC. The gene calls are TRBV21-1 and TRBJ2-1; the table's TRBD1 call for D was not verified on the DNA. TRBV21-1 constitutes a pseudogene. This CDR3 spans 16 amino acids.